Each of the 18 T cell receptor beta chains below was sequenced from the same sample in a study of OX40 agonist ivuxolimab in advanced cancers. Clones were sequenced by immunoSEQ multiplex PCR, and TCRdb holds only the in-frame ones, with some missing. The sample has 85,000 to 100,000 clones, 94% seen once. The material was CD4+ or CD8+ T cells sorted from blood, obtained in a trial of the OX40 agonist ivuxolimab. The receptors shown here come from an adult with an advanced solid tumor such as melanoma, head and neck, liver or kidney cancer.

Remarks on this clone: Other nucleotide sequences in the sample specify the same CDR3. This sequence joins TRBV28 and TRBJ2-7; either TRBD1 or TRBD2 may supply D (5 bases each). Looked up from germline, CDR1 is MDHEN and CDR2 is SYDVKM. This CDR3 is 12 amino acids long. V shed 4 bases and J shed 4 bases, with 8 bases lying between them. DNA for the CDR3: TGTGCCAGCAGTTCGGGACGTTACGAGCAGTACTTC. It translates to CASSSGRYEQYF.

V and J are TRBV19 and TRBJ2-2; D might be TRBD1 (5 bases). This CDR3 region has 18 residues. The V gene's germline CDR1 is LNHDA and CDR2 SQIVND (reference sequence). V lost 1 base, J lost 4 bases, and 19 bases lay in between. CDR3 sequence (DNA): TGTGCCAGTAGTATAGGGGGCACCTTCCGGTCCTTCACCGGGGAGCTGTTTTTT. Translated: CASSIGGTFRSFTGELFF.

V gene TRBV25-1 combines with J gene TRBJ2-7; no reliable D call. CDR1 is MGHDK and CDR2 is SYGVNS in the germline V gene. The CDR3 contains 12 residues. V was shortened by 7 bases and J by 3 bases, with 10 bases between the two germline ends. CDR3 amino acids: CASTPNYYEQYF. The CDR3 region has the DNA TGTGCCAGCACACCGAATTACTACGAGCAGTACTTC.

This sequence joins TRBV1 and TRBJ2-2; the D segment call TRBD1 is taken from the table without a DNA check. TRBV1 is an annotated pseudogene. The CDR3 has 17 amino acids. CDR3 protein: CTSSQVDRGDNTGELFF. CDR3 nucleotide sequence: TGCACCAGCAGCCAAGTTGACAGGGGAGACAACACCGGGGAGCTGTTTTTT.

The chain employs TRBV11-2 and TRBJ1-2, with 7 nucleotides matching TRBD1. V dropped 5 bases and J dropped 3; count of bases not matched to a gene: 6. The germline gives CDR1 SGHAT, CDR2 FQNNGV. The CDR3 consists of 14 residues. This CDR3 reads CASSVTGAHYGYTF. In nucleotides, the CDR3 is TGTGCCAGCAGCGTCACAGGGGCACACTATGGCTACACCTTC.

V is TRBV4-3 and J is TRBJ1-5; D is uncertain. With 1 base removed from V and 7 bases from J, the gap between germline ends came to 11 bases. The CDR3 length is 14 residues. Germline V gene data show CDR1 as LGHNA and CDR2 as YSLEER. The CDR3 sequence: CASSQGVEGQPQHF. CDR3 bases: TGCGCCAGCAGCCAAGGGGTGGAGGGCCAGCCCCAGCATTTT.

This chain connects TRBV29-1 to TRBJ2-7; D is uncertain. The V gene lost 6 bases and the J gene lost 3 bases, with 15 bases spanning the gap. The CDR3 extends over 13 amino acids. CDR1 SQVTM and CDR2 ANQGSEA come from the germline V gene. The CDR3 region is CSVSGPEFYEQYF. DNA for the CDR3: TGCAGCGTCTCGGGTCCGGAATTCTACGAGCAGTACTTC.

There are a few counts of this clone. CDR3 sequence: CASSQIGGGQWNYGYTF. CDR3 coding DNA: TGCGCCAGCAGCCAGATCGGGGGGGGGCAGTGGAACTATGGCTACACCTTC. The V gene is TRBV4-3, the J gene TRBJ1-2; D is perhaps TRBD1 (6 bases). The CDR3 covers 17 residues. The germline CDR1 and CDR2 sequences are LGHNA and YSLEER. Trimming cost V 3 bases and J 2 bases, with 19 bases left between them.

The chain couples TRBV2 to TRBJ1-2; 7 bases line up with TRBD1. Per germline, CDR1 SNHLY and CDR2 FYNNEI. The V segment lost 4 bases and the J segment 2 bases; nucleotides outside the gene matches: 4. This CDR3 spans 14 amino acids. The CDR3 protein is CASSGVQGNYGYTF. The CDR3 DNA follows: TGTGCCAGCAGTGGGGTACAGGGGAACTATGGCTACACCTTC.

The chain is built from TRBV18 and TRBJ2-1; no clear D. Trimming shortened V by 2 bases and J by 1 base, and 18 bases separated the two germline ends. Germline CDR1 KGHSH, CDR2 LQKENI. The CDR3 spans 18 residues. CDR3 sequence reads: CASSPWAPPPISYNEQFF. The CDR3 DNA sequence: TGTGCCAGCTCACCATGGGCGCCGCCACCCATATCCTACAATGAGCAGTTCTTC.

The chain couples TRBV7-2 to TRBJ2-1, with 8 bases aligning to TRBD1. CDR1 SGHTA and CDR2 FQGNSA come from the germline V gene. J gave up 3 bases and V 4 bases, and 11 bases lay outside the gene matches. CDR3 length: 17 amino acids. The CDR3 DNA sequence: TGTGCCAGCAGCTCTGGACAGGGTGCGGGAAACTACAATGAGCAGTTCTTC. It translates to CASSSGQGAGNYNEQFF.

The genes are TRBV7-6 and TRBJ2-7; D is unresolved. Germline V gene lookup returns CDR1 SGHVS and CDR2 FNYEAQ. There are 13 residues in the CDR3. Between the trimmed V and J ends, which lost 5 bases and 7 bases, there was a span of 15 bases. CDR3 loop: CASSPSKEREQYF. CDR3 DNA: TGTGCCAGCAGCCCTTCGAAGGAAAGAGAGCAGTACTTC.

V usage is TRBV28 and J usage is TRBJ1-2, with no clear D. The V gene lost 5 bases and the J gene lost 6 bases, with 10 bases spanning the gap. The CDR3 consists of 12 residues. Germline assignment: CDR1 MDHEN and CDR2 SYDVKM. CDR3 amino acids: CASSTLGNGYTF. CDR3 sequence (DNA): TGTGCCAGCAGTACGTTAGGGAATGGCTACACCTTC.

The chain recombines TRBV2 with TRBJ1-1, with TRBD1 as a possible D gene (6 bases). Trimming stripped 6 bases from V and 6 bases from J, with 17 bases between. The CDR3 is made up of 14 amino acids. Per germline, CDR1 SNHLY and CDR2 FYNNEI. The DNA of the CDR3 is TGTGCCAGCAGGCCCATCAGGGGAGATCCTGAAGCTTTCTTT. Translating gives CASRPIRGDPEAFF.

V is TRBV30 and J is TRBJ1-2; no firm D call. Germline V gene sequence: CDR1 GTSNPN, CDR2 SVGIG (reference sequence). Trimming pared 0 bases from V and 4 bases from J, leaving 3 bases between. The CDR3 is made up of 11 amino acids. The CDR3 region is CAWSVSYGYTF. DNA of the CDR3: TGTGCCTGGAGTGTAAGCTATGGCTACACCTTC.

The rearrangement joins TRBV4-1 to TRBJ2-1; 10 bases fit TRBD2. The CDR3 consists of 20 residues. Germline assignment: CDR1 MGHRA and CDR2 YSYEKL. Trimming took 0 bases from V and 0 from J; bases not matched to a gene: 11. CDR3 loop: CASSQDRGTSVFTSYNEQFF. The CDR3 region has the DNA TGCGCCAGCAGCCAAGATCGGGGGACTAGCGTCTTTACCTCCTACAATGAGCAGTTCTTC.

Comments on this clone: At the DNA level, this CDR3 is encoded by other sequences in the same sample as well. The chain has TRBV11-3 and TRBJ2-5, with D uncertain. Trimming cost V 1 base and J 2 bases, with 5 bases left between them. The length of the CDR3 is 13 residues. Germline-derived CDR1 and CDR2 are SGHNT and YENEEA. CDR3 sequence (DNA): TGTGCCAGCAGCTTAGGTCAGCAAGAGACCCAGTACTTC. It encodes CASSLGQQETQYF.

The chain recombines TRBV28 with TRBJ1-4, with D tentatively TRBD1 (6 bases). Germline V gene sequence: CDR1 MDHEN, CDR2 SYDVKM. V was pared by 6 bases and J by 5 bases, with 13 bases between. CDR3 length equals 14 residues. CDR3 in amino acids: CASRRGAGNEKLFF. Here the CDR3 DNA reads TGTGCCAGCAGGCGGGGGGCGGGAAATGAAAAACTGTTTTTT.